Sequencing of this T cell receptor beta chain was carried out in a study of beta chain features in type 1 diabetes. Sorting based on CD45RO/CCR7/CD25/CD127/CD95/CD27 separated CD4+ naive, central memory, regulatory and stem cell-like memory cells. V trimming: 4 bases; J trimming: 4 bases; junction bases outside the gene matches: 4. CDR1 is SGHRS, CDR2 YFSETQ, per germline. This CDR3 contains 13 residues. Study-wide results and caveats: Reduced insertions and increased deletions marked VDJ junctions in type 1 diabetes patients. cDNA sequencing could over-represent cells with high TCR expression.

This clone was seen a handful of times. The target antigen is unknown. Every bit of the isolated RNA underwent reverse transcription, so sequencing read expressed TCRB transcripts. The data were produced by immunoSEQ multiplex PCR, yet TCRdb's version contains in-frame clones alone and is incomplete. The data show roughly 500,000 clones, with 30% seen just once and around 0.065% held by the top ten. The receptor's source is a man between 18 and 29 years old in good health. The sequenced sample was naive CD4+ T cells from blood. V is TRBV5-1 and J is TRBJ1-2; 7 bases align to TRBD1. Here the CDR3 reads CASSIGTAYGYTF. DNA for the CDR3: TGCGCCAGCAGCATCGGGACAGCCTATGGCTACACCTTC. Variable domain in full (rest from reference TRBV5-1 and TRBJ1-2): KAGVTQTPRYLIKTRGQQVTLSCSPISGHRSVSWYQQTPGQGLQFLFEYFSETQRNKGNFPGRFSGRQFSNSRSEMNVSTLELGDSALYLCASSIGTAYGYTFGSGTRLTVV.